A single sample gave rise to the 9 T cell receptor beta chains below, sequenced in a study of T cells in Graves' hyperthyroidism and ophthalmopathy. Authors of the study amplified TCR beta CDR3 regions from RNA transcripts. HTBI primers were the set used in a first-round RT-PCR of the TCR CDR3. TCRdb redid the calling of the multiplex PCR reads with MiXCR, one entry per CDR3 protein. The sample carries hundreds of thousands of distinct CDR3 sequences, 40% to 55% recorded once. The source material was peripheral blood or thyroid tissue (not recorded which). These receptors all stem from an adult man with Graves' disease, either hyperthyroidism or ophthalmopathy (not recorded which).

V gene TRBV20-1 combines with J gene TRBJ2-5; D ambiguous. Germline V gene data show CDR1 as DFQATT and CDR2 as SNEGSKA (reference sequence). Trimming pared 3 bases from V and 2 bases from J, leaving 10 bases between. CDR3 length: 13 residues. The CDR3: CSARWSPQETQYF. The CDR3 coding sequence is TGCAGTGCTAGGTGGAGTCCTCAAGAGACCCAGTACTTC.

The gene calls are TRBV15 and TRBJ1-5; 9 bases fit TRBD1. V shed 3 bases and J 11 bases; nucleotides not matched to a gene: 11. CDR3 length: 15 amino acids. The germline CDR1 and CDR2 sequences are LNHNV and YYDKDF (reference sequence). CDR3 DNA sequence: TGTGCCACCAGCAGTCGACAGGGGGGGTCGGAGACCCAGCATTTT. Amino acids: CATSSRQGGSETQHF.

The CDR3 sequence: CASSFVQGGSGELFF. The CDR3 nucleotides are TGTGCCAGCAGCTTCGTCCAAGGAGGGTCCGGGGAGCTGTTTTTT. The chain recombines TRBV7-2 with TRBJ2-2, with D maybe TRBD2 (6 bases). This CDR3 spans 15 amino acids. Germline lookup yields CDR1 SGHTA and CDR2 FQGNSA. The V gene lost 3 bases and the J gene lost 6 bases, with 14 bases spanning the gap.

This clonotype was seen repeatedly, ten times or more. The J gene is TRBJ1-6, the V gene TRBV5-1; D gene uncertain. V was trimmed by 0 bases and J by 4 bases, leaving 14 bases between them. Germline CDR1 reads SGHRS; CDR2 reads YFSETQ. This CDR3 comprises 17 residues. Here the CDR3 reads CASSLVKNGVYNSPLHF. The CDR3 region has the DNA TGCGCCAGCAGCTTGGTTAAAAACGGCGTTTATAATTCACCCCTCCACTTT.

This clonotype was observed a handful of times. This chain connects TRBV28 to TRBJ1-2, with 7 bases identical to TRBD1. Germline trimming cut 6 bases from V and 5 bases from J; bases unmatched to any gene: 9. This CDR3 has 14 residues. Germline loops: CDR1 MDHEN, CDR2 SYDVKM. CDR3 sequence: CASRPTGFWYGYTF. CDR3 nucleotides: TGTGCCAGCAGACCGACAGGGTTTTGGTATGGCTACACCTTC.

The chain employs TRBV29-1 and TRBJ1-5; 7 nucleotides line up with TRBD1. The V and J ends lost 6 bases and 12 bases, in that order; junction bases with no gene match: 14. Germline V gene sequence: CDR1 SQVTM, CDR2 ANQGSEA. The CDR3 consists of 13 residues. For the CDR3, the DNA is TGCAGCGTGATCCGGGGGATGGGGACAGACCAGCATTTT. It yields the protein CSVIRGMGTDQHF.

This clonotype was seen repeatedly, ten times or more. This chain uses TRBV25-1 with TRBJ1-3; tentatively, D is TRBD1 (5 bases). In germline, CDR1 is MGHDK, CDR2 SYGVNS. The CDR3 is made up of 15 amino acids. The germline V and J ends were trimmed by 4 bases and 0 bases, with 10 bases remaining between them. DNA for the CDR3: TGTGCCAGCAGTGTTAGGGGCCCCTCTGGAAACACCATATATTTT. This translates into CASSVRGPSGNTIYF.

The chain employs TRBV13 and TRBJ1-1; D is undetermined. The CDR3 totals 14 residues. V shed 4 bases and J shed 1 base, with 10 bases lying between them. Looked up from germline, CDR1 is PRHDT and CDR2 is FYEKMQ (reference sequence). The CDR3 DNA sequence: TGTGCCAGCAGCTCCCCCTCCCCGAACACTGAAGCTTTCTTT. Encoded protein: CASSSPSPNTEAFF.

V is TRBV16 and J is TRBJ1-2; 9 nucleotides line up with TRBD1. Germline V gene data show CDR1 as KGHSY and CDR2 as FQNENV. CDR3 size: 15 residues. V lost 7 bases and J lost 2; bases outside the gene matches: 8. The CDR3 region has the DNA TGTGCCAGCACCGAATGGGGACAGGGAAACTATGGCTACACCTTC. Translation: CASTEWGQGNYGYTF.